Following are 32 T cell receptor beta chains from one sample sequenced in a study of a mutant IDH1 vaccine in newly diagnosed glioma. Which antigens these TCRs recognize remains unknown. Time point reported: week 35, safety follow-up. Doses consisted of 300 ug of mutant IDH1 20-mer peptide each, paired with topical imiquimod. The table came from immunoSEQ multiplex PCR; TCRdb's copy has only in-frame clones and leaves some out. Of approximately 66,000 clones listed, under 90% are singletons. Sample: PBMCs, taken from a glioma patient whose treatment included an IDH1 peptide vaccine. All receptors come from a man younger than 40 with glioma.

This chain links TRBV5-1 with TRBJ1-6, with TRBD1 as a possible D gene (6 bases). The CDR3 loop spans 15 amino acids. Deletions cut 4 bases from V and 2 bases from J, with 10 bases between. The germline V gene encodes CDR1 SGHRS and CDR2 YFSETQ. CDR3 bases: TGCGCCAGCAGCCCACAGGGTCCCTATAATTCACCCCTCCACTTT. Its protein is CASSPQGPYNSPLHF.

V and J are TRBV5-1 and TRBJ1-2; D is undetermined. This CDR3 contains 15 residues. CDR1 SGHRS and CDR2 YFSETQ come from the germline V gene. The ends were cut back, 0 bases at V and 4 bases at J, with 13 bases in the middle. CDR3 bases: TGCGCCAGCAGCTTGGCCCGTGGGTTTGTCTATGGCTACACCTTC. Translating gives CASSLARGFVYGYTF.

This chain links TRBV2 with TRBJ1-1; no firm D call. Between the trimmed V and J ends, which lost 5 bases and 0 bases, there was a span of 7 bases. Germline lookup yields CDR1 SNHLY and CDR2 FYNNEI. The CDR3 length is 13 residues. This chain's CDR3 is CASSTDLNTEAFF. The CDR3 coding sequence is TGTGCCAGCAGTACCGATTTGAACACTGAAGCTTTCTTT.

This CDR3 reads CASSYSGGMNTEAFF. CDR3 bases: TGTGCCAGCAGTTACTCAGGGGGCATGAACACTGAAGCTTTCTTT. This chain uses TRBV6-5 with TRBJ1-1; 7 positions agree with TRBD1. CDR3 size: 15 residues. V lost 0 bases, J lost 0 bases, and 1 base stayed unmatched. Germline V gives CDR1 MNHEY, CDR2 SVGAGI.

The count of this clone is one. The chain carries TRBV7-2 and TRBJ1-4, with D perhaps TRBD1 (6 bases). The CDR3 runs to 14 residues. Trimming removed 5 bases at V and 4 bases at J, with 11 bases between. CDR1 SGHTA and CDR2 FQGNSA come from the germline V gene. CDR3 DNA: TGTGCCAGCAGCAGGGGGGGGAGTAATGAAAAACTGTTTTTT. Protein: CASSRGGSNEKLFF. Variable domain in full (rest from reference TRBV7-2 and TRBJ1-4): GAGVSQSPSNKVTEKGKDVELRCDPISGHTALYWYRQSLGQGLEFLIYFQGNSAPDKSGLPSDRFSAERTGGSVSTLTIQRTQQEDSAVYLCASSRGGSNEKLFFGSGTQLSVL.

There are a few counts of this clone. V gene TRBV27 combines with J gene TRBJ1-6; D might be TRBD1 (5 bases). The CDR3 extends over 17 amino acids. V gave up 2 bases and J gave up 0 bases, with 11 bases separating them. Looked up from germline, CDR1 is MNHEY and CDR2 is SMNVEV (reference sequence). CDR3 nucleotide sequence: TGTGCCAGCAGTTTAACAGGACCTAGCTCCTATAATTCACCCCTCCACTTT. This translates into CASSLTGPSSYNSPLHF.

Relative to its sample, this clone is medium-sized. The genes are TRBV10-1 and TRBJ1-4; D is perhaps TRBD1 (6 bases). V lost 3 bases to trimming and J lost 7 bases, with 21 bases between them. This CDR3 region has 17 residues. Germline V CDR1 and CDR2: WNHNN, SYGVQD (reference sequence). CDR3 sequence (DNA): TGCGCCAGCAGTGACTCTCCCAGTGGAGGGGGGAGTGAAAAACTGTTTTTT. Its translation: CASSDSPSGGGSEKLFF.

The chain links TRBV5-1 to TRBJ2-4; D is perhaps TRBD2 (5 bases). This CDR3 region has 14 residues. Germline loops: CDR1 SGHRS, CDR2 YFSETQ. Trimming stripped 0 bases from V and 7 bases from J, with 11 bases between. The DNA for the CDR3 is TGCGCCAGCAGCTTGGGCGGGCCGGGGAACATTCAGTACTTC. Translating gives CASSLGGPGNIQYF. The complete variable domain, with remaining parts taken from reference TRBV5-1 and TRBJ2-4, reads KAGVTQTPRYLIKTRGQQVTLSCSPISGHRSVSWYQQTPGQGLQFLFEYFSETQRNKGNFPGRFSGRQFSNSRSEMNVSTLELGDSALYLCASSLGGPGNIQYFGAGTRLSVL.

The rearrangement links TRBV6-6 to TRBJ1-2; tentative D call: TRBD1 (6 bases). The germline V and J ends were trimmed by 2 bases and 4 bases, with 11 bases remaining between them. Germline CDR1 and CDR2: MNHNY and SVGAGI (reference sequence). This CDR3 region has 14 residues. CDR3 in DNA: TGTGCCAGCAGTTACGGGGGCCTCGGCTATGGCTACACCTTC. It translates to CASSYGGLGYGYTF.

The V call is TRBV6-6, the J call TRBJ1-2; 7 nucleotides align to TRBD1. CDR1 is MNHNY, CDR2 SVGAGI, per germline (reference sequence). This CDR3 has 14 amino acids. With V trimmed by 6 bases and J by 7 bases, 11 bases remained unmatched. In DNA, the CDR3 is TGTGCCAGCAGACCTACAGGGGAGTCCTTTGGCTACACCTTC. Residues: CASRPTGESFGYTF.

About this clone: The same CDR3 arises from other DNA sequences in this sample as well. The chain employs TRBV5-1 and TRBJ2-6, with D unresolved. Per germline, CDR1 SGHRS and CDR2 YFSETQ. Trimming cost V 0 bases and J 1 base, with 8 bases left between them. The CDR3 length is 16 residues. CDR3 sequence (DNA): TGCGCCAGCAGCTTGGAAGGATCTTCTGGGGCCAACGTCCTGACTTTC. Translated, it gives CASSLEGSSGANVLTF.

This chain links TRBV9 with TRBJ2-7, with TRBD2 matching over 7 bases. CDR3 length: 14 amino acids. V lost 3 bases to trimming and J lost 2 bases; unmatched junction nucleotides: 5. Germline-derived CDR1 and CDR2 are SGDLS and YYNGEE. The CDR3: CASSGRGTPYEQYF. The DNA of the CDR3 is TGTGCCAGCAGCGGGCGGGGGACCCCCTACGAGCAGTACTTC.

The rearrangement joins TRBV11-3 to TRBJ1-1; D remains unclear. Germline CDR1 SGHNT, CDR2 YENEEA. V gave up 7 bases and J gave up 1 base, with 10 bases separating them. This CDR3 region has 13 residues. The CDR3 DNA reads as TGTGCCAGCACCCCCTACGGGAACACTGAAGCTTTCTTT. It translates to CASTPYGNTEAFF. The full variable domain, its missing parts supplied by reference TRBV11-3 and TRBJ1-1, is EAGVVQSPRYKIIEKKQPVAFWCNPISGHNTLYWYLQNLGQGPELLIRYENEEAVDDSQLPKDRFSAERLKGVDSTLKIQPAELGDSAVYLCASTPYGNTEAFFGQGTRLTVV.

This chain connects TRBV7-9 to TRBJ2-7; D might be TRBD2 (6 bases). CDR1 SEHNR and CDR2 FQNEAQ come from the germline V gene (reference sequence). The CDR3 runs 18 residues. V dropped 0 bases and J dropped 0 bases, with 18 bases sitting between them. Here the CDR3 reads CASSLAGTLTFSSYEQYF. The CDR3 region has the DNA TGTGCCAGCAGCTTAGCAGGGACTCTAACATTTAGCTCCTACGAGCAGTACTTC.

The V and J genes are TRBV29-1 and TRBJ1-6; 7 bases map to TRBD1. The V segment lost 1 base and the J segment 1 base; nucleotides outside the gene matches: 7. Germline loops: CDR1 SQVTM, CDR2 ANQGSEA. The CDR3 length is 17 residues. Written as DNA, the CDR3 is TGCAGCGTTGAAGTCAGGACAGGTTGTTCCTATAATTCACCCCTCCACTTT. Translating gives CSVEVRTGCSYNSPLHF.

The chain combines TRBV6-1 with TRBJ2-3; 7 nucleotides match TRBD2. Germline loops: CDR1 MNHNS, CDR2 SASEGT. The V and J ends lost 2 bases and 10 bases, in that order; junction bases with no gene match: 15. The CDR3 has 16 residues. CDR3 in amino acids: CASSERRLAPVGAQYF. The CDR3 DNA is TGTGCCAGCAGTGAACGGCGACTAGCCCCTGTAGGGGCGCAGTATTTT.

The chain joins TRBV9 to TRBJ2-1, with 9 bases lining up with TRBD1. CDR3 length equals 17 residues. The trim removed 2 bases at V and 3 bases at J, leaving 9 bases unmatched. Germline CDR1 SGDLS, CDR2 YYNGEE. DNA of the CDR3: TGTGCCAGCAGCGTTCATAGGACAGGGGACCGCTACAATGAGCAGTTCTTC. Protein: CASSVHRTGDRYNEQFF.

The rearrangement joins TRBV19 to TRBJ1-3, with D uncertain. The CDR3 covers 15 residues. V lost 7 bases and J 1 base, leaving 14 bases between the germline ends. Germline-derived CDR1 and CDR2 are LNHDA and SQIVND (reference sequence). CDR3 sequence: CASTVGRASGNTIYF. The CDR3 DNA follows: TGTGCCAGTACCGTAGGACGGGCTTCTGGAAACACCATATATTTT.

The count of this clone is one. The chain recombines TRBV4-2 with TRBJ2-3; the D gene is possibly TRBD2 (5 bases). The CDR3 consists of 15 residues. CDR1 is LGHNA, CDR2 YNFKEQ, per germline. Trimming removed 0 bases from V and 3 bases from J, with 10 bases in between. The CDR3 sequence is CASSQDEGWTDTQYF. The CDR3, as DNA: TGTGCCAGCAGCCAAGATGAGGGTTGGACAGATACGCAGTATTTT.

The CDR3 region has the DNA TGTGCCAGCTCACGCAATCGGGGCTCGACTAATGAAAAACTGTTTTTT. Its protein product is CASSRNRGSTNEKLFF. This rearrangement joins TRBV18 to TRBJ1-4; TRBD1 might be the D (5 bases). V was cut by 4 bases and J by 2 bases, with 14 bases left in between. From germline, CDR1 is KGHSH and CDR2 LQKENI. The CDR3 covers 16 residues. Based on the CDR3 plus reference TRBV18 and TRBJ1-4, the full variable domain is NAGVMQNPRHLVRRRGQEARLRCSPMKGHSHVYWYRQLPEEGLKFMVYLQKENIIDESGMPKERFSAEFPKEGPSILRIQQVVRGDSAAYFCASSRNRGSTNEKLFFGSGTQLSVL.

V is TRBV2 and J is TRBJ1-1; possible D gene TRBD1, 6 bases. Looked up from germline, CDR1 is SNHLY and CDR2 is FYNNEI. V was shortened by 3 bases and J by 4 bases, with 15 bases between the two germline ends. The CDR3 totals 15 residues. CDR3 amino acids: CASSDGSGAGTEAFF. For the CDR3, the DNA is TGTGCCAGCAGTGATGGGTCAGGGGCGGGCACTGAAGCTTTCTTT.

The rearrangement joins TRBV14 to TRBJ2-5; D possibly corresponds to TRBD2 (5 bases). Germline CDR1 reads SGHDN; CDR2 reads FVKESK. Trimming removed 0 bases at V and 6 bases at J, with 17 bases between. This CDR3 region has 16 residues. The CDR3: CASSQEGPDSRQTQYF. The CDR3 coding sequence is TGTGCCAGCAGCCAAGAAGGCCCGGACTCCCGCCAGACCCAGTACTTC.

The V and J genes are TRBV27 and TRBJ2-3, with D perhaps TRBD2 (7 bases). Germline loops: CDR1 MNHEY, CDR2 SMNVEV (reference sequence). V was cut by 10 bases and J by 4 bases, with 24 bases left in between. The CDR3 contains 16 residues. CDR3 DNA sequence: TGTGCCACCTCAAGGGGGGGGATCCCGGAGGCAGATACGCAGTATTTT. Its translation is CATSRGGIPEADTQYF.

This sequence joins TRBV15 and TRBJ1-3; D not certain. CDR3 length equals 14 residues. V lost 0 bases and J 0 bases, leaving 3 bases between the germline ends. The germline V gene encodes CDR1 LNHNV and CDR2 YYDKDF (reference sequence). The CDR3, as DNA: TGTGCCACCAGCAGAGAGAGCTCTGGAAACACCATATATTTT. This codes for CATSRESSGNTIYF.

The chain couples TRBV25-1 to TRBJ2-7; D is possibly TRBD1 (6 bases). The germline V and J ends were trimmed by 0 bases and 5 bases, with 17 bases remaining between them. CDR1 and CDR2 (germline): MGHDK, SYGVNS. CDR3 length: 16 residues. As DNA, the CDR3 is TGTGCCAGCAGTGAATATCTAGAACAGGGTCTCGACGAGCAGTACTTC. Amino acid sequence: CASSEYLEQGLDEQYF.

The chain is built from TRBV19 and TRBJ1-2; D remains ambiguous. Deletions cut 3 bases from V and 4 bases from J, with 9 bases between. CDR1 is LNHDA and CDR2 is SQIVND in the germline V gene (reference sequence). The CDR3 spans 13 residues. CDR3 in amino acids: CASSIGPFYGYTF. CDR3 in DNA: TGTGCCAGTAGTATCGGGCCCTTCTATGGCTACACCTTC.

The rearrangement uses TRBV28 and TRBJ2-7; no clear D. CDR1 MDHEN and CDR2 SYDVKM come from the germline V gene. The V gene lost 3 bases and the J gene lost 6 bases, with 12 bases spanning the gap. The CDR3 totals 13 residues. CDR3 sequence: CASSFLQASEQYF. CDR3 sequence (DNA): TGTGCCAGCAGTTTCCTCCAGGCATCCGAGCAGTACTTC.

Written as DNA, the CDR3 is TGTGCCAGCAGCTGGGGGACAGAAGAAAATGAAAAACTGTTTTTT. This gives the protein CASSWGTEENEKLFF. This rearrangement joins TRBV7-9 to TRBJ1-4, with 7 bases identical to TRBD1. J lost 5 bases, V lost 4 bases, and 7 bases had no gene match. The CDR3 length is 15 residues. Germline-derived CDR1 and CDR2 are SEHNR and FQNEAQ (reference sequence). Full variable domain (missing parts from reference TRBV7-9 and TRBJ1-4): DTGVSQNPRHKITKRGQNVTFRCDPISEHNRLYWYRQTLGQGPEFLTYFQNEAQLEKSRLLSDRFSAERPKGSFSTLEIQRTEQGDSAMYLCASSWGTEENEKLFFGSGTQLSVL.

The genes are TRBV6-5 and TRBJ2-7; 8 positions agree with TRBD2. The CDR3 extends over 15 amino acids. Germline values: CDR1 MNHEY, CDR2 SVGAGI. V was pared by 5 bases and J by 2 bases, with 8 bases of the junction left unmatched. The CDR3 reads CASSTYPGLAYEQYF. The CDR3 DNA reads as TGTGCCAGCAGTACCTACCCGGGACTAGCCTACGAGCAGTACTTC.

CDR3 region: CASSVALNEKLFF. DNA for the CDR3: TGTGCCAGCAGCGTAGCGTTGAATGAAAAACTGTTTTTT. The chain combines TRBV9 with TRBJ1-4, with D unresolved. V was cut by 0 bases and J by 5 bases, with 5 bases left in between. The CDR3 is made up of 13 amino acids. CDR1 is SGDLS and CDR2 is YYNGEE in the germline V gene.

The V and J genes are TRBV15 and TRBJ2-1; TRBD2 might be the D (5 bases). V gave up 8 bases and J gave up 6 bases, with 20 bases separating them. This CDR3 spans 15 amino acids. CDR1 and CDR2 from the germline V gene are LNHNV and YYDKDF (reference sequence). CDR3 residues: CATARTGLASNEQFF. The CDR3 nucleotides are TGTGCCACCGCGAGAACCGGCCTAGCATCCAATGAGCAGTTCTTC.

This sequence joins TRBV7-9 and TRBJ1-1, with a tentative D call TRBD1 (6 bases). The length of the CDR3 is 16 residues. V was trimmed by 5 bases and J by 0 bases, leaving 16 bases between them. Germline V gene sequence: CDR1 SEHNR, CDR2 FQNEAQ (reference sequence). CDR3 nucleotide sequence: TGTGCCAGCAGCCCCCCGACAGGTTGGATGAACACTGAAGCTTTCTTT. It yields the protein CASSPPTGWMNTEAFF.